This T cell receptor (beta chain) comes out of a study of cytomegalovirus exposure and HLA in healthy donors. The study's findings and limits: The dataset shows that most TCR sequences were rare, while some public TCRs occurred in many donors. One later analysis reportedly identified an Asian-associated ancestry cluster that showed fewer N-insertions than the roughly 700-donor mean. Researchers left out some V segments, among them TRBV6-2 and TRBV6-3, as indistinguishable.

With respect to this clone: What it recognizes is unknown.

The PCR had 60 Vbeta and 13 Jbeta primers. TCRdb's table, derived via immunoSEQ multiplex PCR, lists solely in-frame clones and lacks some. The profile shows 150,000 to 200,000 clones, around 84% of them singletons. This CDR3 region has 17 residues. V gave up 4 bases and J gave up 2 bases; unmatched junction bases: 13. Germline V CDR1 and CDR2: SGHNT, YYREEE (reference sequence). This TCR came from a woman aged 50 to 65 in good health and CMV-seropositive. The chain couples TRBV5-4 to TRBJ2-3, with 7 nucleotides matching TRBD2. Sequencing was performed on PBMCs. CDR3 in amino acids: CASSRAKSGAYTDTQYF. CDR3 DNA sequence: TGTGCCAGCAGCCGAGCGAAAAGCGGGGCGTACACAGATACGCAGTATTTT.